The sequence of this TCR beta chain was determined in a study of vaccination and CD4 T cells after COVID-19. About the research overall: Four females and six males made up the convalescents, with two Hispanic.

Treatment denoted: approximately nine-day PBMC culture with coronavirus spike peptide pools or control peptides (ViraFEST assay). Sequenced with the Oncomine TCR Beta short-read assay was DNA taken from cultured CD4+ T cells. Via MiXCR, TCRdb re-called the PCR reads, giving one row per CDR3 protein. Of about 20,000 distinct CDR3 sequences in the sample, roughly 51% were seen once. The CDR3 is 14 amino acids. Germline trimming cut 2 bases from V and 7 bases from J; bases unmatched to any gene: 7. The germline gives CDR1 MNHEY, CDR2 SVGEGT. This clonotype was seen just once. Its antigen is unknown. This chain uses TRBV6-2 or TRBV6-3 with TRBJ2-7, with 8 nucleotides matching TRBD1. This TCR came from a human donor who had recovered from COVID-19. Sequencing was performed on CD4+ T cells from blood, cultured in vitro. CDR3 residues: CASSYGQGAREQYF. CDR3 bases: TGTGCCAGCAGTTACGGGCAGGGGGCGAGGGAGCAGTACTTC.